A single T cell receptor beta chain is shown here with its context. The sample is drawn from a study of shared clonotypes between healthy human individuals. Clones were read by immunoSEQ multiplex PCR, and TCRdb kept only the in-frame ones, dropping some. This sample has a few million clones; more than 90% occur once, and the top ten carry over 0.12%. The V end was cut by 5 bases, the J end by 4 bases, with 15 bases between. The CDR3 totals 14 residues. Germline CDR1 is SEHNR and CDR2 is FQNEAQ (reference sequence). The chain is built from TRBV7-9 and TRBJ2-7; D is perhaps TRBD2 (6 bases). The specimen sequenced was naive CD4+ T cells sorted from blood. Regarding subset: CD45RA+ positively selected. This clonotype was sampled from a man aged 18 to 29 in good health. CDR3 nucleotide sequence: TGTGCCAGCAGCCGCCTGGGGGGTGGTTACGAGCAGTACTTC. Its translation: CASSRLGGGYEQYF.